These T cell receptor beta chains were read from a single sample in a study of Graves' ophthalmopathy and Graves' hyperthyroidism. TCRdb passed the multiplex PCR reads through MiXCR, listing each CDR3 protein once. The sample has over 450,000 distinct CDR3 sequences, 13% to 15% seen once. The specimen sequenced was blood. The source of these receptors is a woman between 25 and 40 years old with Graves' ophthalmopathy. Each CDR3 is given with its conserved first and last residue. The D gene is left open where the match is weak. Clone size is shown for a subset of rows, as once, few, many or a class of expanded clone.

>TRBJ2-7|TRBV7-8|.|TRBD1
TGTGCCAGCAGCTTAGTGACAGGGGGCGTCAAAACCTACGAGCAGTACTTC
CASSLVTGGVKTYEQYF
>TRBJ1-3|TRBV5-5|few|.
TGTGCCAGCAGCTTGGGGCGGGACACACCTGGAAACACCATATATTTT
CASSLGRDTPGNTIYF
>TRBJ2-2|TRBV7-8|few|.
TGTGCCAGCAGCTTACGGTCTACAGGGACGAACACCGGGGAGCTGTTTTTT
CASSLRSTGTNTGELFF
>TRBJ2-7|TRBV6-1|many|.
TGTGCCAGCAGTCCCGACGGGGTGGGGGTCTACGAGCAGTACTTC
CASSPDGVGVYEQYF
>TRBJ1-1|TRBV30|many|.
TGTGCCTGGAGTGGGAGGGCTGAAGCTTTCTTT
CAWSGRAEAFF
>TRBJ1-2|TRBV19|.|TRBD1
TGTGCCAGTAGTCTGTACAGGGGGCGCATCTATGGCTACACCTTC
CASSLYRGRIYGYTF
>TRBJ1-1|TRBV29-1|many|.
TGCAGCGTTGGTCGGGGAGGGGGTAACACTGAAGCTTTCTTT
CSVGRGGGNTEAFF
>TRBJ1-1|TRBV28|many|TRBD1
TGTGCCAGCAGTCGAAGCAGGGGGCGGACTGAAGCTTTCTTT
CASSRSRGRTEAFF
>TRBJ2-7|TRBV6-1|many|.
TGTGCCAGCAGTGAAGTGTCAGTGATCTACGAGCAGTACTTC
CASSEVSVIYEQYF
>TRBJ2-5|TRBV14|many|.
TGTGCCAGCAGCCCCAGAACTGGCCAGGGGAGAGAGACCCAGTACTTC
CASSPRTGQGRETQYF
>TRBJ2-7|TRBV2|many|.
TGTGCCAGCAGTGGGTTCGAGCAGTACTTC
CASSGFEQYF
>TRBJ1-2|TRBV12-3/TRBV12-4|many|.
TGTGCCAGCAGTCGGGATGTATATGGCTACACCTTC
CASSRDVYGYTF
>TRBJ1-2|TRBV2|many|.
TGTGCCAGCAGTGAAGCCTCCGCCTGGGACTATGGCTACACCTTC
CASSEASAWDYGYTF
>TRBJ1-5|TRBV19|few|.
TGTGCCAGTAGTATAGAAATACGGAATCCCGGGACCCAGCATTTT
CASSIEIRNPGTQHF
>TRBJ2-7|TRBV28|many|.
TGTGCCAGCAGTTCTACGGACGTCTCCTACGAGCAGTACTTC
CASSSTDVSYEQYF
>TRBJ2-4|TRBV14|.|.
TGTGCCAGCAGCCATCATGGGTGGACCCAAGGAGGGGAAGACATTCAGTACTTC
CASSHHGWTQGGEDIQYF
>TRBJ1-1|TRBV6-2/TRBV6-3|many|.
TGTGCCAGCAGTTTTCAAGGCACAGGGAACACTGAAGCTTTCTTT
CASSFQGTGNTEAFF
>TRBJ2-7|TRBV6-1|many|.
TGTGCCAGCAGTCAGGACCGTATCTCCTACGAGCAGTACTTC
CASSQDRISYEQYF
>TRBJ1-1|TRBV19|many|TRBD1
TGTGCCAGTAGTACTGGGACAGAAACGAACACTGAAGCTTTCTTT
CASSTGTETNTEAFF
>TRBJ2-7|TRBV27|many|.
TGTGCCAGCAGTTTTACAGGAGCAAGGTACGAGCAGTACTTC
CASSFTGARYEQYF